This TCR beta chain was obtained from a study of OX40 agonist ivuxolimab in advanced cancers. Study details: Under the entry rules, prior anti-PD-1, anti-PD-L1 or anti-CTLA-4 therapy was allowed, and approximately 40% had some. Three patients responded partially, comprising one with hepatocellular carcinoma and two with cutaneous melanoma.

The data were produced by immunoSEQ multiplex PCR, yet TCRdb's version contains in-frame clones alone and is incomplete. The table shows under 50,000 clones, with approximately 80% occurring only once. This CDR3 has 13 amino acids. V was clipped by 3 bases and J by 2 bases, with 6 bases between them. Germline assignment: CDR1 SGHRS and CDR2 YFSETQ. This TCR was sampled from an adult with an advanced solid tumor such as melanoma, head and neck, liver or kidney cancer. Source: CD4+ or CD8+ T cells sorted from blood, taken in a trial of the OX40 agonist ivuxolimab. The chain combines TRBV5-1 with TRBJ1-3; no reliable D call. The CDR3 spells CASSSLAGNTIYF. As DNA, the CDR3 is TGCGCCAGCAGCTCCCTCGCTGGAAACACCATATATTTT.